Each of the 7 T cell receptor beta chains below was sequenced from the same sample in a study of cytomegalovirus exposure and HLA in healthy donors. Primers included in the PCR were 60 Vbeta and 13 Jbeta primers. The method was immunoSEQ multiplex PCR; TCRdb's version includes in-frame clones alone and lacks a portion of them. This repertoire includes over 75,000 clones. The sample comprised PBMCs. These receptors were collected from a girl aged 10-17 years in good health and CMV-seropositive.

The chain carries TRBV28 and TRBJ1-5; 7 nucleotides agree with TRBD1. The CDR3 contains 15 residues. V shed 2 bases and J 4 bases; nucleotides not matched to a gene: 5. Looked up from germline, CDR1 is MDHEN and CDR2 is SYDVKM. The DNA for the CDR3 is TGTGCCAGCAGTTTAGAAATACAGGGGAATCAGCCCCAGCATTTT. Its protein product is CASSLEIQGNQPQHF. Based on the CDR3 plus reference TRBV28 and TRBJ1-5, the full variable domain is DVKVTQSSRYLVKRTGEKVFLECVQDMDHENMFWYRQDPGLGLRLIYFSYDVKMKEKGDIPEGYSVSREKKERFSLILESASTNQTSMYLCASSLEIQGNQPQHFGDGTRLSIL.

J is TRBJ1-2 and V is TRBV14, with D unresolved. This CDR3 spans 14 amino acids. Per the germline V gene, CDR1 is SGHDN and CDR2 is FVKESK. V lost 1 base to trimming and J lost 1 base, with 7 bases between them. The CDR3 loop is CASSQGALNYGYTF. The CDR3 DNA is TGTGCCAGCAGCCAAGGGGCCCTTAACTATGGCTACACCTTC.

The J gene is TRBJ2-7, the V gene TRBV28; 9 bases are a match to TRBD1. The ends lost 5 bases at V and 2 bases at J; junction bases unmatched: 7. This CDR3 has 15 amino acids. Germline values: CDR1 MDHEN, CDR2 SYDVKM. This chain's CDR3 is CASSLWDREAYEQYF. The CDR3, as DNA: TGTGCCAGCAGTCTTTGGGACAGGGAGGCCTACGAGCAGTACTTC.

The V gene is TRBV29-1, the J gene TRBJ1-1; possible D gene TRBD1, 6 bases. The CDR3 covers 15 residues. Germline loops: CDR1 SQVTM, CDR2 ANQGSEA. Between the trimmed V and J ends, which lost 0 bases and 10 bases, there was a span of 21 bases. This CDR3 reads CSVEDKEGEGIGAFF. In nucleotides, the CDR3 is TGCAGCGTTGAAGATAAGGAGGGGGAGGGGATCGGAGCTTTCTTT.

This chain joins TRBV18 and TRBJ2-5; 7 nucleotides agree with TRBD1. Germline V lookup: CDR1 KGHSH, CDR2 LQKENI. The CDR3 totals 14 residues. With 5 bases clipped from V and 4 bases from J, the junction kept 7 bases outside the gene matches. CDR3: CASSSRQGPETQYF. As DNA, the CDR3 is TGTGCCAGCTCATCTCGACAGGGCCCAGAGACCCAGTACTTC.

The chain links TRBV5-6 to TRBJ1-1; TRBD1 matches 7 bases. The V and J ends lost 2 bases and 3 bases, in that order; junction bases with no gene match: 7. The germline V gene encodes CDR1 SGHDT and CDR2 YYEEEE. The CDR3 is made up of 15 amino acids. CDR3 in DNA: TGTGCCAGCAGCTTACCCGGGACAGCGGACACTGAAGCTTTCTTT. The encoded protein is CASSLPGTADTEAFF.

CDR3 coding DNA: TGCAGCGTTGACCGAGACAGGGGGTGGGAGTTCTTC. It encodes CSVDRDRGWEFF. This chain connects TRBV29-1 to TRBJ2-1; TRBD1 aligns across 9 bases. From germline, CDR1 is SQVTM and CDR2 ANQGSEA. After removal of 3 bases from V and 14 bases from J, the junction contained 8 bases not matched to a gene. This CDR3 is built from 12 residues.